These 6 T cell receptor beta chains originate from one sample sequenced in a study of OX40 agonist ivuxolimab in advanced cancers. TCRdb keeps only in-frame clones here, not all; method: immunoSEQ multiplex PCR. In the table there are around 53,000 clones, approximately 91% of which are singletons. Sequencing used CD4+ or CD8+ T cells sorted from blood, obtained in a trial of the OX40 agonist ivuxolimab. The receptor source for this set is an adult with an advanced solid tumor such as melanoma, head and neck, liver or kidney cancer.

In this sample, this clone turned up once. CDR3 sequence (DNA): TGTGCCAGCAGCTCGAAAAAGACTAGCGGGAGCCTCCCCGGCGAGACCCAGTACTTC. As protein: CASSSKKTSGSLPGETQYF. This chain connects TRBV7-2 to TRBJ2-5; TRBD2 matches at 12 bases. The V gene end was trimmed by 4 bases and the J gene end by 5 bases; junction bases not matched to a gene: 17. The CDR3 loop spans 19 amino acids. The germline V gene has CDR1 SGHTA and CDR2 FQGNSA. Full variable domain (outside the CDR3, taken from reference TRBV7-2 and TRBJ2-5): GAGVSQSPSNKVTEKGKDVELRCDPISGHTALYWYRQSLGQGLEFLIYFQGNSAPDKSGLPSDRFSAERTGGSVSTLTIQRTQQEDSAVYLCASSSKKTSGSLPGETQYFGPGTRLLVL.

This sequence joins TRBV29-1 and TRBJ2-7, with TRBD1 matching 7 bases. V trimming: 6 bases; J trimming: 0 bases; junction bases outside the gene matches: 2. Per germline, CDR1 SQVTM and CDR2 ANQGSEA. This CDR3 comprises 12 residues. The CDR3 bases are TGCAGCGTCCGACAGGGCTCCTACGAGCAGTACTTC. It translates to CSVRQGSYEQYF.

This clone was seen only once. The chain couples TRBV9 to TRBJ2-2; D is possibly TRBD1 (5 bases). Germline V gives CDR1 SGDLS, CDR2 YYNGEE. Trimming shortened V by 0 bases and J by 3 bases, and 6 bases separated the two germline ends. This CDR3 has 14 residues. CDR3 nucleotides: TGTGCCAGCAGCGTAGGCAGGGACACCGGGGAGCTGTTTTTT. Protein product: CASSVGRDTGELFF.

The chain has TRBV10-3 and TRBJ2-7, with 8 positions matching TRBD1. J gave up 6 bases and V 1 base, and 5 bases lay outside the gene matches. The CDR3 is 14 amino acids. Germline-derived CDR1 and CDR2 are ENHRY and SYGVKD. The CDR3 coding sequence is TGTGCCATCAGTGAGTTGGACAGGGTGAGCGAGCAGTACTTC. Its translation is CAISELDRVSEQYF.

The chain combines TRBV11-2 with TRBJ2-1, with a weak D call TRBD2 (5 bases). V lost 1 base to trimming and J lost 5 bases, with 24 bases between them. Germline CDR1 SGHAT, CDR2 FQNNGV. This CDR3 is built from 19 residues. The CDR3 loop is CASSLVWRAEGSPNNEQFF. The CDR3 DNA follows: TGTGCCAGCAGCTTAGTTTGGCGAGCGGAAGGATCCCCTAACAATGAGCAGTTCTTC.

The chain uses TRBV2 and TRBJ2-5; 9 bases are shared with TRBD1. Trimming removed 7 bases from V and 5 bases from J; junction bases left unmatched: 8. Germline V gene lookup returns CDR1 SNHLY and CDR2 FYNNEI. The CDR3 spans 14 residues. The CDR3 DNA reads as TGTGCCAGCAAGGCGGACAGGGGATTGGAGACCCAGTACTTC. Translated: CASKADRGLETQYF. Complete variable domain (other parts from reference TRBV2 and TRBJ2-5): EPEVTQTPSHQVTQMGQEVILRCVPISNHLYFYWYRQILGQKVEFLVSFYNNEISEKSEIFDDQFSVERPDGSNFTLKIRSTKLEDSAMYFCASKADRGLETQYFGPGTRLLVL.